This T cell receptor (beta chain) was found in a study of PD-1 blockade in classical Hodgkin lymphoma. Time point denoted: cycle 4 day 1 (C4D1), after more than five weeks of nivolumab. Every single patient, without exception, relapsed after autologous stem cell transplantation, and brentuximab vedotin exposure varied. Negative selection with magnetic separation was used to purify CD4+ T cells from thawed PBMCs. Remarks on this clone: The antigen remains undetermined.

Overall study findings and caveats: Baseline TCR diversity was reportedly lower in newly diagnosed patients than healthy donors.

TCRdb's copy holds only in-frame clones and misses some; the assay was immunoSEQ multiplex PCR. The sample holds tens of thousands of clones, roughly 90% seen once. CDR3 size: 11 residues. Per germline, CDR1 KGHSH and CDR2 LQKENI. The receptor was derived from a human donor with classical Hodgkin lymphoma. This material consisted of CD4+ T cells from blood, taken before the fourth cycle of nivolumab. V usage is TRBV18 and J usage is TRBJ2-5; unclear D gene. Gene TRBJ2-7 matches the end of the DNA better, so the J call may be wrong. The CDR3 protein is CASSRSDEQYF. DNA of the CDR3: TGTGCCAGCTCCCGGAGCGACGAGCAGTACTTC.